The T cell receptor beta chain under discussion was sequenced for a study of CD8 T cells in ankylosing spondylitis. Whole-study results and caveats: Enrichment of disease-linked clones was reportedly significant in matched ankylosing spondylitis synovial fluid. Ankylosing spondylitis blood appeared to carry a characteristic TCR beta motif of several highly homologous variants.

Germline V CDR1 and CDR2: MDHEN, SYDVKM. The CDR3 sequence is 14 residues long. V was shortened by 6 bases and J by 8 bases, with 19 bases between the two germline ends. On this clonotype itself: The antigen is unknown.

One entry per CDR3 protein results from TCRdb running MiXCR on the 5' RACE reads. Altogether about 330,000 distinct CDR3 sequences are present, 7.5% to 9% being singletons, with the ten largest covering roughly 15%. Sequenced sample: blood, either unsorted or a sorted T cell fraction (not recorded which). This sequence joins TRBV28 and TRBJ1-2, with D hard to call. The receptor's source is a male donor with ankylosing spondylitis. CDR3 residues: CASREGLIGKGYTF. In DNA form, the CDR3 reads TGTGCCAGCAGGGAAGGCCTAATAGGGAAGGGCTACACCTTC.